This is a list of T cell receptor beta chains from one sample in a study of CD8 T cells in ankylosing spondylitis. MiXCR, run by TCRdb on the 5' RACE reads, gives a single entry per CDR3 protein. The sample records fewer than 400,000 distinct CDR3 sequences, 14% to 15% being singletons. The specimen sequenced was blood, either unsorted or a sorted T cell fraction (not recorded which). The receptors here all came from a male donor with ankylosing spondylitis or in good health (not recorded which). Each CDR3 is given with its conserved first and last residue. The D gene is left open where the match is weak. Clone size is given for some rows only: seen once, a few or many times, or a class if the clone is expanded.

>TRBV5-1|TRBJ2-3|TRBD1|few
CASSLSTDRNTDTQYF
TGCGCCAGCAGCTTGTCCACGGACAGGAACACAGATACGCAGTATTTT
>TRBV5-1|TRBJ2-1|.|few
CASSLVRGRVDEQFF
TGCGCCAGCAGCTTGGTGCGGGGAAGAGTAGATGAGCAGTTCTTC
>TRBV5-6|TRBJ2-3|.|many
CASSLRTDTQYF
TGTGCCAGCAGCTTGAGGACAGATACGCAGTATTTT
>TRBV5-6|TRBJ2-1|.|.
CASSNFGGHNEQFF
TGTGCCAGCAGTAATTTTGGGGGCCACAATGAGCAGTTCTTC
>TRBV24-1|TRBJ2-1|.|few
CASSGAPYNEQFF
TGTGCCTCTTCAGGGGCACCCTACAATGAGCAGTTCTTC
>TRBV20-1|TRBJ2-2|.|few
CSAMVTVQTNTGELFF
TGCAGTGCTATGGTCACAGTACAGACGAACACCGGGGAGCTGTTTTTT
>TRBV5-1|TRBJ2-7|.|.
CASSLPDPYEQYF
TGCGCCAGCAGCTTACCAGATCCCTACGAGCAGTACTTC
>TRBV20-1|TRBJ2-2|TRBD1|.
CSATRAGGQGAKTGELFF
TGCAGTGCCACCAGGGCGGGAGGACAGGGGGCGAAAACCGGGGAGCTGTTTTTT
>TRBV6-5|TRBJ1-3|.|.
CASSYSGPSSGNTIYF
TGTGCCAGCAGTTACTCGGGCCCGAGCTCTGGAAACACCATATATTTT
>TRBV20-1|TRBJ2-1|TRBD2|.
CSARVAGSYNEQFF
TGCAGTGCTAGGGTAGCGGGGTCCTACAATGAGCAGTTCTTC
>TRBV4-1|TRBJ2-5|TRBD2|few
CASSQPFTSERQETQYF
TGCGCCAGCAGCCAGCCCTTTACTAGCGAGAGACAAGAGACCCAGTACTTC
>TRBV12-3/TRBV12-4|TRBJ2-5|.|many
CASSWGETQYF
TGTGCCAGCAGTTGGGGGGAGACCCAGTACTTC
>TRBV5-1|TRBJ2-7|TRBD1|.
CASSPSRDRGVSEQYF
TGCGCCAGCAGCCCCTCGAGGGACAGGGGCGTCTCGGAGCAGTACTTC
>TRBV11-2|TRBJ1-2|.|.
CASSSLRQHRDYGYTF
TGTGCCAGCAGCTCCCTCCGGCAGCATCGCGACTATGGCTACACCTTC
>TRBV10-2|TRBJ1-3|.|few
CASSLDSYSGNTIYF
TGCGCCAGCAGCCTAGATTCCTACTCTGGAAACACCATATATTTT
>TRBV7-2|TRBJ2-7|TRBD2|.
CASSTSGGSSYEQYF
TGTGCCAGCAGCACTAGCGGGGGCAGCTCCTACGAGCAGTACTTC
>TRBV27|TRBJ1-2|.|many
CASSSREGYGYTF
TGTGCCAGCAGTTCCAGGGAGGGCTATGGCTACACCTTC
>TRBV30|TRBJ1-5|TRBD1|few
CAWSSGGQGGQPQHF
TGTGCCTGGAGTTCAGGGGGACAGGGGGGTCAGCCCCAGCATTTT
>TRBV20-1|TRBJ1-2|.|.
CSAQQGASNYGYTF
TGCAGTGCTCAACAGGGAGCTTCTAACTATGGCTACACCTTC
>TRBV6-1|TRBJ1-4|TRBD1|few
CASGQGWATNEKLFF
TGTGCCAGCGGACAGGGGTGGGCAACTAATGAAAAACTGTTTTTT
>TRBV2|TRBJ2-3|.|few
CASRDSSNTDTQYF
TGTGCCAGCAGGGACTCCTCTAACACAGATACGCAGTATTTT
>TRBV27|TRBJ1-1|.|few
CASRQGWRGQNTEAFF
TGTGCCAGCAGACAAGGGTGGCGGGGACAGAACACTGAAGCTTTCTTT
>TRBV15|TRBJ1-3|.|few
CATSRPSGNTIYF
TGTGCCACCAGCCGCCCCTCTGGAAACACCATATATTTT
>TRBV5-1|TRBJ1-4|.|.
CASSLVATNEKLFF
TGCGCCAGCAGCTTGGTAGCAACTAATGAAAAACTGTTTTTT
>TRBV12-3/TRBV12-4|TRBJ2-1|TRBD2|.
CASRDGTSGMAGEQFF
TGTGCCAGCAGAGACGGGACTAGCGGGATGGCGGGTGAGCAGTTCTTC
>TRBV20-1|TRBJ2-5|TRBD1|.
CSAVGQDYQETQYF
TGCAGTGCTGTAGGACAGGATTACCAAGAGACCCAGTACTTC
>TRBV5-1|TRBJ2-1|TRBD2|few
CASSKDGLAGENEQFF
TGCGCCAGCAGCAAGGACGGACTAGCGGGGGAAAATGAGCAGTTCTTC
>TRBV5-1|TRBJ2-3|.|few
CASSPTSDTQYF
TGCGCCAGCAGCCCAACATCAGATACGCAGTATTTT
>TRBV6-5|TRBJ2-7|.|.
CASSLTRIVGEQYF
TGTGCCAGCAGTTTGACAAGGATTGTTGGCGAGCAGTACTTC
>TRBV14|TRBJ2-5|TRBD1|few
CASSLPRTGQETQYF
TGTGCCAGCTCGTTACCCCGGACAGGTCAAGAGACCCAGTACTTC
>TRBV25-1|TRBJ2-3|TRBD2|.
CASSGTSGGVRDTQYF
TGTGCCAGCAGCGGGACTAGCGGGGGAGTCCGGGATACGCAGTATTTT
>TRBV7-2|TRBJ2-1|TRBD1|once
CTSSFAGTGVWNEQFF
TGTACCAGCAGCTTCGCCGGGACAGGGGTATGGAATGAGCAGTTCTTC
>TRBV20-1|TRBJ2-7|TRBD1|.
CSARDKRDSYEQYF
TGCAGTGCTAGAGACAAACGGGACAGCTACGAGCAGTACTTC
>TRBV5-1|TRBJ2-5|.|.
CASSLGYLGRQETQYF
TGCGCCAGCAGCTTGGGATATTTAGGGCGGCAAGAGACCCAGTACTTC
>TRBV5-1|TRBJ2-1|.|few
CASSLVISLPDEQFF
TGCGCCAGCAGCTTGGTTATTTCTCTTCCGGATGAGCAGTTCTTC
>TRBV20-1|TRBJ1-1|.|few
CSARDQAGVVMGRAFF
TGCAGTGCTAGAGATCAGGCAGGGGTTGTAATGGGGCGAGCTTTCTTT
>TRBV10-3|TRBJ2-1|.|.
CAIGSPTRNEQFF
TGTGCCATTGGGTCGCCGACGCGCAATGAGCAGTTCTTC
>TRBV2|TRBJ2-2|.|few
CASKPAWAGELFF
TGTGCCAGCAAGCCTGCCTGGGCCGGGGAGCTGTTTTTT
>TRBV5-5|TRBJ1-2|.|few
CASSLEAGNNYGYTF
TGTGCCAGCAGCTTGGAGGCAGGGAATAACTATGGCTACACCTTC
>TRBV25-1|TRBJ1-3|.|.
CASSPLTGSGNTIYF
TGTGCCAGCAGCCCTTTAACTGGATCTGGAAACACCATATATTTT
>TRBV10-2|TRBJ2-7|.|many
CASSESFEQYF
TGCGCCAGCAGTGAGTCTTTTGAGCAGTACTTC
>TRBV7-2|TRBJ2-1|TRBD2|few
CASMPRGGGTYNEQFF
TGTGCCAGCATGCCCCGAGGCGGGGGGACATACAATGAGCAGTTCTTC
>TRBV4-2|TRBJ1-1|TRBD1|few
CASSHGTGNTEAFF
TGTGCCAGCAGCCACGGGACAGGGAACACTGAAGCTTTCTTT